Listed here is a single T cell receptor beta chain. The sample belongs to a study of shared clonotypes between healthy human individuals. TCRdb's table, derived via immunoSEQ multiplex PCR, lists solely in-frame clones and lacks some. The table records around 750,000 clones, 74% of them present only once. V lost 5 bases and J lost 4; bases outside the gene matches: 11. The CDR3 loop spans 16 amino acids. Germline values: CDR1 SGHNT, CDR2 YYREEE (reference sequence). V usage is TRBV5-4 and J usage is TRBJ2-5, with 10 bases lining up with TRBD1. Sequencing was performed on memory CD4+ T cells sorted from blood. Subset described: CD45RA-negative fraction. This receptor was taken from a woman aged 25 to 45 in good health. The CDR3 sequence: CASSSTGTGVVETQYF. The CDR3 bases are TGTGCCAGCAGTTCTACCGGGACAGGGGTAGTAGAGACCCAGTACTTC.